The clone carrying this T cell receptor (beta chain) has a handful of counts. Other nucleotide sequences in the sample specify the same CDR3. V shed 2 bases and J shed 2 bases, with 7 bases lying between them. There are 13 residues in the CDR3. Germline values: CDR1 SGDLS, CDR2 YYNGEE. Measured with immunoSEQ multiplex PCR; TCRdb has only the in-frame clones, and not every one. This repertoire shows under 450,000 clones, 70% to 90% found once; its top ten account for roughly 1.6%. This sample was taken from a study of blood T cell repertoires in COVID-19. Sample: peripheral blood. The rearrangement links TRBV9 to TRBJ1-2, with TRBD1 as a possible D gene (6 bases). This clonotype was obtained from a woman aged 40 to 50 with COVID-19, enrolled during active disease. CDR3 in amino acids: CASSVDRNYGYTF. Written as DNA, the CDR3 is TGTGCCAGCAGCGTCGACAGGAACTATGGCTACACCTTC.